This entry describes one T cell receptor (beta chain). These data come from a study of blood T cell repertoires in COVID-19. Germline V gene sequence: CDR1 MNHEY, CDR2 SVGAGI. This CDR3 is built from 14 residues. V was pared by 6 bases and J by 6 bases, with 17 bases between. Only in-frame clones appear in the TCRdb table, and some are missing; sequencing was by immunoSEQ multiplex PCR. The sample yields 200,000 to 300,000 clones, around 82% seen once. The sequenced sample consisted of PBMCs or T cells enriched from blood (not recorded which). This TCR was sampled from a woman aged 40 to 50 who had been exposed to COVID-19. This chain links TRBV6-5 with TRBJ1-2, with D perhaps TRBD1 (6 bases). The CDR3 loop reads CASSQRRSGDGYTF. Written as DNA, the CDR3 is TGTGCCAGCAGCCAACGGCGTTCAGGGGATGGCTACACCTTC.